Listed below are T cell receptor beta chains from one sample, sequenced in a study of shared clonotypes between healthy human individuals. The protocol was immunoSEQ multiplex PCR, while the TCRdb copy is restricted to in-frame clones and leaves out a portion. Of approximately 640,000 clones in the sample, 72% were seen once. Material for sequencing was memory CD4+ T cells sorted from blood. The receptors come from a woman in her twenties or thirties in good health. CDR3s include the opening cysteine and the closing phenylalanine or tryptophan. Each record gives: V gene, clone size, D gene, J gene, CDR3 protein, CDR3 DNA. The D gene is left open where the match is weak. Clone size is stated in some rows and not others, as once, few, many or a class when expanded.

TRBV11-3	once	-	TRBJ2-7	CASSPGTVGQQYF	TGTGCCAGCAGCCCCGGGACGGTGGGGCAGCAGTACTTC
TRBV7-6	-	-	TRBJ1-2	CASSLRREGNYGYTF	TGTGCCAGCAGCTTAAGAAGGGAGGGTAACTATGGCTACACCTTC
TRBV4-1	-	-	TRBJ2-1	CASSQGRSNEQFF	TGCGCCAGCAGCCAAGGGAGGAGCAATGAGCAGTTCTTC
TRBV19	-	-	TRBJ1-5	CASSIISGGSNQPQHF	TGTGCCAGTAGTATCATCTCGGGGGGGAGCAATCAGCCCCAGCATTTT
TRBV2	-	TRBD2	TRBJ2-1	CASAAGTSLSNEQFF	TGTGCCAGCGCTGCCGGGACTAGCCTTTCCAATGAGCAGTTCTTC
TRBV28	-	TRBD1	TRBJ1-2	CASSRGQVTGYTF	TGTGCCAGCAGTCGCGGACAGGTGACGGGCTACACCTTC
TRBV11-2	-	TRBD1	TRBJ1-1	CASSRGQVTEAFF	TGTGCCAGCAGCCGAGGACAGGTTACTGAAGCTTTCTTT
TRBV19	-	-	TRBJ2-3	CASSIGTIATDTQYF	TGTGCCAGTAGTATAGGGACCATCGCGACAGATACGCAGTATTTT
TRBV14	many	TRBD1	TRBJ2-5	CASSHRRGRGRGETQYF	TGTGCCAGCAGCCATAGGCGTGGCAGGGGGCGCGGAGAGACCCAGTACTTC
TRBV5-1	-	-	TRBJ2-5	CASSFGGLQETQYF	TGCGCCAGCAGCTTTGGGGGCCTCCAAGAGACCCAGTACTTC
TRBV28	-	TRBD2	TRBJ2-3	CASSLGLAGGRPKEPQYF	TGTGCCAGCAGCCTGGGACTAGCGGGAGGGCGTCCTAAAGAACCGCAGTATTTT
TRBV27	-	-	TRBJ2-7	CASSLFRDTEQYF	TGTGCCAGCAGTTTATTTCGGGACACCGAGCAGTACTTC
TRBV28	-	-	TRBJ2-7	CASSLSGPRSNEQYF	TGTGCCAGCAGTTTATCGGGCCCCCGGAGCAACGAGCAGTACTTC
TRBV7-2	-	-	TRBJ2-3	CASSLGGLSTDTQYF	TGTGCCAGCAGCCTAGGGGGTTTAAGCACAGATACGCAGTATTTT
TRBV5-6	-	-	TRBJ2-2	CASSLGPANTGELFF	TGTGCCAGCAGCTTGGGACCCGCGAACACCGGGGAGCTGTTTTTT
TRBV28	-	-	TRBJ1-2	CASSMASNYGYTF	TGTGCCAGCAGTATGGCTTCTAACTATGGCTACACCTTC
TRBV29-1	-	TRBD1	TRBJ1-2	CSVEVGGTGGYGYTF	TGCAGCGTTGAAGTAGGAGGGACAGGAGGCTATGGCTACACCTTC
TRBV5-1	-	TRBD2	TRBJ2-3	CASNTASGADTQYF	TGCGCCAGCAATACCGCTAGCGGAGCAGATACGCAGTATTTT
TRBV4-1	-	-	TRBJ1-2	CASSQDPRGYGYTF	TGCGCCAGCAGCCAAGATCCCAGGGGCTATGGCTACACCTTC
TRBV10-1	once	-	TRBJ1-1	CASTLDRPYVGYTEAFF	TGCGCCAGCACCCTGGACCGGCCTTACGTGGGATACACTGAAGCTTTCTTT
TRBV28	-	-	TRBJ2-3	CASKEASTDTQYF	TGTGCCAGCAAGGAGGCGAGCACAGATACGCAGTATTTT
TRBV28	once	-	TRBJ2-3	CASSLYLVPDTQYF	TGTGCCAGCAGTTTATATCTAGTGCCAGATACGCAGTATTTT
TRBV27	many	TRBD2	TRBJ2-3	CASSLNGGSPYF	TGTGCCAGCAGTTTAAACGGGGGGTCTCCGTATTTT
TRBV2	-	-	TRBJ2-1	CASSEGAGRPDNEQFF	TGTGCCAGCAGTGAGGGTGCGGGGCGTCCCGACAATGAGCAGTTCTTC
TRBV5-1	-	-	TRBJ2-1	CASSLDSGLYNEQFF	TGCGCCAGCAGCTTGGACAGCGGGCTATACAATGAGCAGTTCTTC
TRBV5-1	-	TRBD2	TRBJ2-1	CASSLDLAGGGYNEQFF	TGCGCCAGCAGCTTGGATCTAGCGGGAGGAGGCTACAATGAGCAGTTCTTC
TRBV11-2	few	-	TRBJ1-6	CASNSGQYNSPLHF	TGTGCCAGCAACTCGGGGCAGTATAATTCACCCCTCCACTTT
TRBV6-1	-	TRBD2	TRBJ2-5	CASSEALGLVSRETQYF	TGTGCCAGCAGTGAAGCGCTAGGACTAGTTTCAAGGGAGACCCAGTACTTC
TRBV19	-	-	TRBJ2-7	CASSISLDRNYEQYF	-
TRBV11-2	-	-	TRBJ2-3	CASSLEVVSSTDTQYF	TGTGCCAGCAGCTTAGAGGTCGTCTCCAGCACAGATACGCAGTATTTT
TRBV2	-	TRBD1	TRBJ2-7	CASSVTRDRVHEQYF	TGTGCCAGCAGTGTGACCCGGGACAGGGTGCACGAGCAGTACTTC
TRBV29-1	many	TRBD1	TRBJ2-5	CSVGQGETQYF	TGCAGCGTGGGACAGGGGGAGACCCAGTACTTC
TRBV28	-	TRBD2	TRBJ2-2	CASSFYSSGSRTGELFF	TGTGCCAGCAGTTTTTACTCTAGCGGGAGCAGGACCGGGGAGCTGTTTTTT
TRBV28	many	-	TRBJ1-2	CASSPKVGKFYGYTF	TGTGCCAGCAGTCCGAAGGTCGGGAAGTTTTATGGCTACACCTTC
TRBV5-6	-	-	TRBJ2-4	CASSHGALAKNIQYF	TGTGCCAGCAGCCATGGGGCTCTAGCCAAAAACATTCAGTACTTC
TRBV14	-	-	TRBJ1-1	CASSQLGLGAFF	TGTGCCAGCAGCCAACTGGGCTTGGGAGCTTTCTTT